Sequencing of this T cell receptor beta chain was carried out in a study of cytomegalovirus exposure and HLA in healthy donors. The overall study: Previous work identified roughly 120 million unique TCR beta sequences from about 179 million T cells. Study-wide results and caveats: Productive rates of about 90% or about 30% were seen for most TCR beta V segments in an earlier analysis.

About this clone: What it recognizes is unknown.

CDR3 size: 16 residues. The germline CDR1 and CDR2 sequences are GTSNPN and SVGIG (reference sequence). Trimming stripped 4 bases from V and 1 base from J, with 14 bases between. Both 60 Vbeta primers and 13 Jbeta primers went into the PCR. This table comes from immunoSEQ multiplex PCR, and its TCRdb copy is limited to in-frame clones, with some not included. The sample holds roughly 99,000 clones, around three quarters seen once. The sequenced sample was PBMCs. The rearrangement links TRBV30 to TRBJ2-6; D is undetermined. The TCR comes from a male donor in good health and CMV-seronegative. The CDR3 region has the DNA TGTGCCTGGATCCCCTTAATAACATCTGGGGCCAACGTCCTGACTTTC. Translated, it gives CAWIPLITSGANVLTF.